This TCR beta chain was retrieved from a study of T cell responses to AZD1222 COVID-19 vaccine. Whole-study findings and limits: Repertoire collection took place solely once the T cell response had peaked.

The V end was cut by 3 bases, the J end by 0 bases, with 5 bases between. The CDR3 runs 14 residues. Germline lookup yields CDR1 SEHNR and CDR2 FQNEAQ (reference sequence). As regards this clone: Its specificity is not known.

The data were produced by immunoSEQ multiplex PCR, yet TCRdb's version contains in-frame clones alone and is incomplete. The sample holds over 100,000 clones, approximately 90% seen once. Sequencing used peripheral blood, obtained on day 0 of AZD1222 vaccination. This receptor was taken from an adult in good health. V gene TRBV7-9 combines with J gene TRBJ2-2; D unclear. The CDR3 region has the DNA TGTGCCAGCAGCTTTCGGGCGAACACCGGGGAGCTGTTTTTT. The encoded protein is CASSFRANTGELFF.